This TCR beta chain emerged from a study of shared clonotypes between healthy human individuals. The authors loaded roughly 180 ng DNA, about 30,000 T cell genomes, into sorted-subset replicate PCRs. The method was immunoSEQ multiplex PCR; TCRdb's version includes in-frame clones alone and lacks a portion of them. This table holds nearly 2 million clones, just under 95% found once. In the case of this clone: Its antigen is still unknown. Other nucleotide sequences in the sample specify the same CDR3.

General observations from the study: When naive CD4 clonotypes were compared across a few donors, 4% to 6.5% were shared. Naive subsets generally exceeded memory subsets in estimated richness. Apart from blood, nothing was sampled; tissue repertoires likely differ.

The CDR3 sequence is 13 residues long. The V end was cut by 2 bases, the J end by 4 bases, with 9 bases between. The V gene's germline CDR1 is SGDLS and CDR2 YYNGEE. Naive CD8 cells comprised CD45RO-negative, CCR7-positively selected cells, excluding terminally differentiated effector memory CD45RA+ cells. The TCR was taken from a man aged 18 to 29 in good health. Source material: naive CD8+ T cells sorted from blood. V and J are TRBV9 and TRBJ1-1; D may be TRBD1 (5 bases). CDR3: CASSVGGATEAFF. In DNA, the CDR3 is TGTGCCAGCAGCGTTGGGGGTGCCACTGAAGCTTTCTTT.